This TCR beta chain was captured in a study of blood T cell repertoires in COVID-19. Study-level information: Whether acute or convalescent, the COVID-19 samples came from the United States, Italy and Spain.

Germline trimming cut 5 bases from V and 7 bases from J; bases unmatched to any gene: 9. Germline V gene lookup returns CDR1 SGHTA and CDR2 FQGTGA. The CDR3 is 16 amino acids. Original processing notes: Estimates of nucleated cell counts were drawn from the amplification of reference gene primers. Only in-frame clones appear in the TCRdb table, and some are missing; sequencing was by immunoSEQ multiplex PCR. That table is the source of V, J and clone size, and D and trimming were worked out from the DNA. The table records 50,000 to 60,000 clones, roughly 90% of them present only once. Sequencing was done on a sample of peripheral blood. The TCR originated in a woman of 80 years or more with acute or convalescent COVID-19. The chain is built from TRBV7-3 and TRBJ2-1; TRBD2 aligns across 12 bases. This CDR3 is CASSPHLAGGPNEQFF. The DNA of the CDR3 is TGTGCCAGCAGCCCCCATCTAGCGGGAGGGCCGAATGAGCAGTTCTTC.